The 31 T cell receptor beta chains listed next were all sequenced from one sample in a study of T cells in Graves' hyperthyroidism and ophthalmopathy. TCR beta CDR3 region amplification was performed from RNA transcripts. Initially, a first-round RT-PCR of the TCR CDR3 employed the HTBI primer set. TCRdb analysed the multiplex PCR reads with MiXCR anew, one entry per CDR3 protein. The sample comprises 600,000 to 650,000 distinct CDR3 sequences, about a fifth of which are singletons, and roughly a third rests with the top ten. The sequencing input was blood. The receptor source for this set is a young man with Graves' ophthalmopathy.

There are a few counts of this clonotype. The genes are TRBV12-3 or TRBV12-4 and TRBJ2-7; unclear D gene. CDR3 length: 13 amino acids. Between the trimmed V and J ends, which lost 6 bases and 5 bases, there was a span of 14 bases. CDR3 coding DNA: TGTGCCAGCAGCCAAGGGTACAGTGACGAGCAGTACTTC. This sequence encodes CASSQGYSDEQYF.

Notes on this clonotype: One junction end does not reproduce the germline sequence, and a read error may be involved. Written as DNA, the CDR3 is TGCGGTGCCCCCCTCAACGAAAGGGGAAATAATTCACCCCTCCACTTT. This gives the protein CGAPLNERGNNSPLHF. The V and J genes are TRBV20-1 and TRBJ1-6, with D maybe TRBD1 (5 bases). The CDR3 is made up of 16 amino acids. CDR1 is DFQATT and CDR2 is SNEGSKA in the germline V gene (reference sequence).

The table lists this clonotype with a few counts. V usage is TRBV20-1 and J usage is TRBJ2-7; the match to TRBD2 covers 7 bases. This CDR3 has 15 residues. Germline V lookup: CDR1 DFQATT, CDR2 SNEGSKA (reference sequence). V was pared by 7 bases and J by 3 bases, with 15 bases of the junction left unmatched. CDR3 amino acids: CSGRETWGFGYEQYF. The CDR3 nucleotides read TGCAGTGGGCGGGAGACGTGGGGGTTTGGCTACGAGCAGTACTTC.

This clonotype came up many times. The genes are TRBV18 and TRBJ2-5, with D possibly TRBD2 on 6 matching bases. Trimming removed 3 bases at V and 1 base at J, with 6 bases between. CDR1 KGHSH and CDR2 LQKENI come from the germline V gene. The CDR3 extends over 13 amino acids. This CDR3 reads CASSPGSQETQYF. The CDR3 region has the DNA TGTGCCAGCTCACCCGGGAGCCAAGAGACCCAGTACTTC.

This clonotype was counted many times. V gene TRBV7-9 combines with J gene TRBJ1-1; the match to TRBD1 covers 7 bases. The junction had 4 bases not matched to a gene; V was cut back by 5 bases and J by 4 bases. The germline CDR1 and CDR2 sequences are SEHNR and FQNEAQ (reference sequence). This CDR3 spans 13 amino acids. The CDR3 DNA is TGTGCCAGCAGCCGCCGGGACAGCACTGAAGCTTTCTTT. Amino acids: CASSRRDSTEAFF.

On this clonotype itself: The DNA is omitted, as the CDR3 cannot be located on it reliably, and the CDR3 follows TCRdb's listing. The CDR3 reads CASSFYICSAGLAESSYEQYF. V gene TRBV11-1 combines with J gene TRBJ2-7; TRBD2 is taken as the D call from the table, unchecked against the DNA. The CDR3 has 21 amino acids, counting both end residues. Germline lookup yields CDR1 SGHAT and CDR2 FQDESV (reference sequence).

This clonotype showed up just a few times. V is TRBV30 and J is TRBJ1-2; D uncertain. Per the germline V gene, CDR1 is GTSNPN and CDR2 is SVGIG (reference sequence). Trimming removed 1 base from V and 7 bases from J, with 13 bases in between. This CDR3 comprises 13 residues. The CDR3 is CAWSESVSGGYTF. The CDR3 DNA is TGTGCCTGGAGTGAGAGCGTTTCAGGTGGCTACACCTTC. Filled out from reference TRBV30 and TRBJ1-2, the complete variable domain reads SQTIHQWPATLVQPVGSPLSLECTVEGTSNPNLYWYRQAAGRGLQLLFYSVGIGQISSEVPQNLSASRPQDRQFILSSKKLLLSDSGFYLCAWSESVSGGYTFGSGTRLTVV.

This clonotype was seen only a few times. In DNA form, the CDR3 reads TGCGCCAGCAGACAGGGTGCAACTAATGAAAAACTGTTTTTT. Its translation: CASRQGATNEKLFF. V gene TRBV5-1 combines with J gene TRBJ1-4; a weak D match, TRBD1 (6 bases). Trimming stripped 5 bases from V and 0 bases from J, with 8 bases between. From germline, CDR1 is SGHRS and CDR2 YFSETQ. CDR3 length equals 14 residues.

This clonotype has more than one count but fewer than ten. The CDR3 loop is CASSILAEQFF. The CDR3 DNA reads as TGTGCCAGTAGTATCCTAGCGGAGCAGTTCTTC. The V gene is TRBV19, the J gene TRBJ2-1; TRBD2 might be the D (6 bases). The CDR3 consists of 11 residues. The ends were cut back, 3 bases at V and 10 bases at J, with 7 bases in the middle. Germline V CDR1 and CDR2: LNHDA, SQIVND (reference sequence).

This clonotype has a count of ten or more. The gene calls are TRBV3-1 and TRBJ2-1; D is unresolved. CDR3 size: 14 residues. Germline V gene lookup returns CDR1 LGHDT and CDR2 YNNKEL (reference sequence). The ends were cut back, 0 bases at V and 3 bases at J, with 6 bases in the middle. In DNA, the CDR3 is TGTGCCAGCAGCCAAGACGCCGGCTACAATGAGCAGTTCTTC. Translation gives CASSQDAGYNEQFF.

V gene TRBV18 combines with J gene TRBJ2-1; D is possibly TRBD1 (5 bases). Germline values: CDR1 KGHSH, CDR2 LQKENI. V was clipped by 2 bases and J by 8 bases, with 10 bases between them. The CDR3 is made up of 13 amino acids. The CDR3 spells CASSPREGDEQFF. In DNA form, the CDR3 reads TGTGCCAGCTCACCAAGAGAAGGGGATGAGCAGTTCTTC.

At least ten counts were recorded for this clonotype. In DNA form, the CDR3 reads TGTGCCTGGAGTGTACCAGGGTCTCCCGAGCAGTACTTC. Amino acids: CAWSVPGSPEQYF. The genes are TRBV30 and TRBJ2-7; D is possibly TRBD1 (5 bases). This CDR3 region has 13 residues. Trimming left V 0 bases short and J 6 bases short, with 12 bases between. Per the germline V gene, CDR1 is GTSNPN and CDR2 is SVGIG (reference sequence).

This clonotype was recorded a few times. The chain has TRBV6-5 and TRBJ2-3, with D perhaps matching TRBD1 or TRBD2 (6 bases each). Between the trimmed V and J ends, which lost 7 bases and 5 bases, there was a span of 19 bases. CDR3 size: 15 residues. CDR1 and CDR2 from the germline V gene are MNHEY and SVGAGI. Written as DNA, the CDR3 is TGTGCCAGCACCGTTACCCACAGGGAGGTAGATACGCAGTATTTT. It translates to CASTVTHREVDTQYF.

V is TRBV10-2 and J is TRBJ2-3; 11 nucleotides agree with TRBD2. The CDR3 is made up of 18 amino acids. V lost 6 bases and J lost 6; bases outside the gene matches: 17. Germline V gives CDR1 WSHSY, CDR2 SAAADI. The CDR3 DNA reads as TGCGCCAGCAGCCCTCCTTCTGGTAGCGGGAGGGCCCCCGATACGCAGTATTTT. Protein: CASSPPSGSGRAPDTQYF.

Details on this clonotype: Mismatch with germline at one junction end may stem from a read error. This chain links TRBV2 with TRBJ1-2; D is undetermined. CDR3 length: 13 residues. The V gene's germline CDR1 is SNHLY and CDR2 FYNNEI. The CDR3 bases are TGTGCCGGCAGCGCGCTCGGGCTCTATGGCTACACCTTC. Translating it yields CAGSALGLYGYTF.

Many counts were recorded for this clonotype. V is TRBV28 and J is TRBJ2-7, with 11 bases that match TRBD2. This CDR3 has 17 residues. V lost 4 bases and J lost 1; bases outside the gene matches: 9. Germline V gene sequence: CDR1 MDHEN, CDR2 SYDVKM. The CDR3 DNA reads as TGTGCCAGCAGTTCAAGTTTTAGCGGGAGGGGTTCCTACGAGCAGTACTTC. Its protein is CASSSSFSGRGSYEQYF. Looking up the rest from reference TRBV28 and TRBJ2-7 gives the full variable domain: DVKVTQSSRYLVKRTGEKVFLECVQDMDHENMFWYRQDPGLGLRLIYFSYDVKMKEKGDIPEGYSVSREKKERFSLILESASTNQTSMYLCASSSSFSGRGSYEQYFGPGTRLTVT.

This chain joins TRBV28 and TRBJ1-5; 8 nucleotides align to TRBD1. This CDR3 is 15 amino acids long. Germline CDR1 reads MDHEN; CDR2 reads SYDVKM. J gave up 6 bases and V 8 bases, and 12 bases lay outside the gene matches. CDR3: CASGRTGTMIQPQHF. The CDR3 DNA sequence: TGTGCCAGCGGCCGGACAGGGACCATGATTCAGCCCCAGCATTTT. Full variable domain (rest looked up from reference TRBV28 and TRBJ1-5): DVKVTQSSRYLVKRTGEKVFLECVQDMDHENMFWYRQDPGLGLRLIYFSYDVKMKEKGDIPEGYSVSREKKERFSLILESASTNQTSMYLCASGRTGTMIQPQHFGDGTRLSIL.

This clonotype appeared many times. V usage is TRBV11-2 and J usage is TRBJ2-3; TRBD2 matches at 11 bases. This CDR3 spans 15 amino acids. CDR1 SGHAT and CDR2 FQNNGV come from the germline V gene. The trim removed 5 bases at V and 3 bases at J, leaving 4 bases unmatched. The DNA for the CDR3 is TGTGCCAGCAGCACACTAGCGGGAGAAACAGATACGCAGTATTTT. Protein: CASSTLAGETDTQYF.

This clonotype appeared many times. The chain's CDR3 is CASSYPVLREPYEQYF. DNA for the CDR3: TGTGCCAGCAGTTACCCCGTTTTGCGGGAGCCCTACGAGCAGTACTTC. The chain combines TRBV6-2 or TRBV6-3 with TRBJ2-7; 7 nucleotides line up with TRBD2. V gave up 2 bases and J gave up 2 bases; unmatched junction bases: 9. The CDR3 spans 16 residues. Germline V gene lookup returns CDR1 MNHEY and CDR2 SVGEGT.

V usage is TRBV20-1 and J usage is TRBJ2-7; the match to TRBD2 covers 7 bases. The CDR3 is made up of 14 amino acids. Per germline, CDR1 DFQATT and CDR2 SNEGSKA (reference sequence). V gave up 5 bases and J gave up 3 bases; unmatched junction bases: 10. The CDR3 reads CSADRPGLRYEQYF. The CDR3 nucleotides read TGCAGTGCTGATAGGCCGGGACTACGCTACGAGCAGTACTTC.

This clonotype was observed a few times. V usage is TRBV20-1 and J usage is TRBJ2-1; 7 bases fit TRBD2. The CDR3 contains 14 residues. J was trimmed by 7 bases and V by 3 bases; bases with no gene match: 9. Per germline, CDR1 DFQATT and CDR2 SNEGSKA (reference sequence). The DNA for the CDR3 is TGCAGTGCTAGGGCCAAGCGGGATTATAATGAGCAGTTCTTC. It translates to CSARAKRDYNEQFF.

This clonotype was counted ten times or more. This chain links TRBV5-6 with TRBJ1-5; TRBD1 matches 9 bases. This CDR3 is 14 amino acids long. The V and J ends lost 4 bases and 7 bases, in that order; junction bases with no gene match: 6. The germline V gene has CDR1 SGHDT and CDR2 YYEEEE. The CDR3 region is CASSQQGARQPQHF. The CDR3 DNA follows: TGTGCCAGCAGCCAACAGGGGGCAAGGCAGCCCCAGCATTTT.

This clonotype was counted between two and nine times. The chain couples TRBV3-1 to TRBJ1-2; D is perhaps TRBD1 (5 bases). The CDR3 has 15 amino acids. V lost 1 base, J lost 5 bases, and 14 bases lay in between. Germline assignment: CDR1 LGHDT and CDR2 YNNKEL (reference sequence). CDR3 protein: CASSQVYLGTYGYTF. The CDR3, as DNA: TGTGCCAGCAGCCAAGTATACTTGGGGACTTATGGCTACACCTTC.

The chain couples TRBV4-1 to TRBJ2-5, with 8 bases identical to TRBD2. Trimming took 4 bases from V and 5 from J; bases not matched to a gene: 9. CDR1 and CDR2 (germline): MGHRA, YSYEKL. This CDR3 contains 15 residues. The CDR3 region has the DNA TGCGCCAGCAGCCGCGGACTAGCAAAGGTCGAGACCCAGTACTTC. Translated, it gives CASSRGLAKVETQYF.

At least ten counts were recorded for this clonotype. This chain connects TRBV5-4 to TRBJ2-3; D tentatively fits TRBD1 or TRBD2 (7 bases each). This CDR3 is 15 amino acids long. V was pared by 4 bases and J by 1 base, with 13 bases between. Germline CDR1 SGHNT, CDR2 YYREEE (reference sequence). The CDR3 reads CASSPGGTGTDTQYF. The CDR3 DNA is TGTGCCAGCAGCCCCGGGGGGACAGGCACAGATACGCAGTATTTT.

The genes are TRBV9 and TRBJ2-1; tentatively, D is TRBD2 (5 bases). Trimming took 2 bases from V and 2 from J, leaving 17 bases between them. From germline, CDR1 is SGDLS and CDR2 YYNGEE. The CDR3 has 17 amino acids. CDR3 sequence: CASSVRGGRSTYNEQFF. The CDR3 DNA follows: TGTGCCAGCAGCGTTAGAGGCGGGCGGAGCACCTACAATGAGCAGTTCTTC.

J is TRBJ2-1 and V is TRBV20-1; D perhaps matches TRBD2 (6 bases). Per germline, CDR1 DFQATT and CDR2 SNEGSKA (reference sequence). Trimming cost V 0 bases and J 6 bases, with 27 bases left between them. The CDR3 totals 19 residues. CDR3: CSARDGSRVGGSGANEQFF. DNA for the CDR3: TGCAGTGCTAGAGATGGATCGCGGGTGGGGGGTTCTGGGGCCAATGAGCAGTTCTTC.

This clonotype showed up many times. The J gene is TRBJ1-5, the V gene TRBV18, with D uncertain. This CDR3 spans 13 amino acids. CDR1 is KGHSH and CDR2 is LQKENI in the germline V gene. V was cut by 2 bases and J by 5 bases, with 7 bases left in between. The CDR3 DNA is TGTGCCAGCTCACCAGGGGTGTATCAGCCCCAGCATTTT. Translated: CASSPGVYQPQHF.

This clonotype was counted many times. The J gene is TRBJ1-1, the V gene TRBV28; a weak D match, TRBD1 (5 bases). Between the trimmed V and J ends, which lost 7 bases and 1 base, there was a span of 7 bases. CDR1 is MDHEN and CDR2 is SYDVKM in the germline V gene. This CDR3 region has 12 residues. The CDR3 region has the DNA TGTGCCAGCAACAGGCAGAACACTGAAGCTTTCTTT. This translates into CASNRQNTEAFF.

This clonotype has ten or more counts. The chain uses TRBV28 and TRBJ1-2; 8 bases fit TRBD1. The V gene end was trimmed by 5 bases and the J gene end by 4 bases; junction bases not matched to a gene: 12. The CDR3 runs to 16 residues. Germline V gene lookup returns CDR1 MDHEN and CDR2 SYDVKM. CDR3 sequence: CASSPPAGTGLYGYTF. The CDR3 DNA sequence: TGTGCCAGCAGTCCGCCCGCCGGGACAGGCCTCTATGGCTACACCTTC.

This clonotype has a handful of counts. This chain uses TRBV27 with TRBJ2-7; the D is unclear. The ends were cut back, 1 base at V and 2 bases at J, with 12 bases in the middle. Germline V lookup: CDR1 MNHEY, CDR2 SMNVEV (reference sequence). CDR3 length: 15 residues. CDR3 sequence (DNA): TGTGCCAGCAGTTTATTTTCGGGCAGTCCCTACGAGCAGTACTTC. It specifies CASSLFSGSPYEQYF.